Reported below is one T cell receptor beta chain. The target antigen is unknown. Every TCR library used roughly 3,200 ng of total RNA. cDNA was made in eight separate reactions per sample. TCRdb re-called the 5' RACE reads; one entry per CDR3 protein, DNA not given. The sample has nearly 450,000 distinct CDR3 sequences; the top ten hold 2.4%. Each donor had 2.5 ml of blood drawn. There are 14 residues in the CDR3. CDR1 and CDR2 (germline): LNHDA, SQIVND (reference sequence). This sample stems from a study of monozygotic twins with inflammatory bowel disease. Study-level results: IBD patients shared fewer clonotypes with others than healthy twins, especially with disease activity.

This chain links TRBV19 with TRBJ1-5; TCRdb designates TRBD1, a call that cannot be tested without DNA. Sample: blood. The sequence came from a human donor with ulcerative colitis or Crohn's disease, or a healthy co-twin of an affected twin (not recorded which). The CDR3 spells CASSIRAEERPQHF.